This T cell receptor (beta chain) derives from a study of shared clonotypes between healthy human individuals. General study points: A handful of donors held about 4.6% of naive CD4 clonotypes in common. Researchers found naive subsets generally carried larger estimated richness than memory subsets. Genetic and exposure-history diversity was limited by the small donor number.

Germline CDR1 reads MNHEY; CDR2 reads SVGAGI. This CDR3 region has 15 residues. With 6 bases removed from V and 6 bases from J, the gap between germline ends came to 21 bases. A word on this clone: Its antigen is undetermined.

Profiled with immunoSEQ multiplex PCR; TCRdb holds only in-frame clones, not every one. The sample has some 2,400,000 clones, 95% seen once. The sequenced material came from naive CD4+ T cells sorted from blood. Subset of the sample: CD45RA+ positively selected. The V call is TRBV6-5, the J call TRBJ2-7; TRBD1 is a possible D gene (6 bases). The TCR comes from a man aged 18 to 30 in good health. This CDR3 is CASSVQGSNRFEQYF. The CDR3 DNA follows: TGTGCCAGCAGCGTACAGGGCTCTAATCGATTCGAGCAGTACTTC.